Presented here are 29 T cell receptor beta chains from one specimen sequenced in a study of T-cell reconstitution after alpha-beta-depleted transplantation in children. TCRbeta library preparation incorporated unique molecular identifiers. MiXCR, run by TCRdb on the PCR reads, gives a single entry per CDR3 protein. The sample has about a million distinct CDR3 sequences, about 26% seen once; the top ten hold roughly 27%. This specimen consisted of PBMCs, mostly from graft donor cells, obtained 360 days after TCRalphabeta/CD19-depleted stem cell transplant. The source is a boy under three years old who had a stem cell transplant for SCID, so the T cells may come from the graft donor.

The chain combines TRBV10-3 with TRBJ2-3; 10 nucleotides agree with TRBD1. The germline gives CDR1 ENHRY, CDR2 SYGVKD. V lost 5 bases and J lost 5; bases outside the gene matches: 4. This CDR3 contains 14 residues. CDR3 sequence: CAISKDRGIDTQYF. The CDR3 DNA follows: TGTGCCATCAGTAAGGACAGGGGGATAGATACGCAGTATTTT.

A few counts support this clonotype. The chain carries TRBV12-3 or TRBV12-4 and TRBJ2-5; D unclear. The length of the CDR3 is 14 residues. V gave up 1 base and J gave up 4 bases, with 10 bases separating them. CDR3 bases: TGTGCCAGCAGTTTAGGAGTTAGCCCAGAGACCCAGTACTTC. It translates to CASSLGVSPETQYF.

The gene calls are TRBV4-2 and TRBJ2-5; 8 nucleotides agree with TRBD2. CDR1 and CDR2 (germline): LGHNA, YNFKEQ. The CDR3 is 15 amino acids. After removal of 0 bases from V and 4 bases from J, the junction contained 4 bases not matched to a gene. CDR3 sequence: CASSQDRGGPETQYF. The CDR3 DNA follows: TGTGCCAGCAGCCAAGACCGGGGGGGCCCAGAGACCCAGTACTTC.

CDR3 DNA sequence: TGCGCCAGCAGCCCCATAGCGTGGGAAGAGACCCAGTACTTC. Translated: CASSPIAWEETQYF. V gene TRBV4-3 combines with J gene TRBJ2-5; D possibly corresponds to TRBD2 (5 bases). Trimming stripped 4 bases from V and 3 bases from J, with 12 bases between. Germline CDR1 LGHNA, CDR2 YSLEER. The CDR3 extends over 14 amino acids.

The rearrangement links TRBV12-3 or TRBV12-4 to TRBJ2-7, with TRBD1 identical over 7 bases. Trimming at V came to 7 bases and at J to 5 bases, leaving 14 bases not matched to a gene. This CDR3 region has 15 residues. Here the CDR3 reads CASNNPDRSQDEQYF. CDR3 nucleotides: TGTGCCAGCAATAATCCGGACAGGTCCCAGGACGAGCAGTACTTC.

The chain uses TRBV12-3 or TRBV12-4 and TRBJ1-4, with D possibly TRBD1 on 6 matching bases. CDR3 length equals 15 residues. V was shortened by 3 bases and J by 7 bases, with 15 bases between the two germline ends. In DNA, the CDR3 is TGTGCCAGCAGTTTTGAAGGGACATGGCCTGAAAAACTGTTTTTT. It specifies CASSFEGTWPEKLFF.

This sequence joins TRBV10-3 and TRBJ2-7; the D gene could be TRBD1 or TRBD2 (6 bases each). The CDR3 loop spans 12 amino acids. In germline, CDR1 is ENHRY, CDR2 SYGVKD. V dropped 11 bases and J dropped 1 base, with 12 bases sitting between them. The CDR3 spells CAGGRGSYEQYF. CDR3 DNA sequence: TGTGCCGGGGGGCGGGGTTCCTACGAGCAGTACTTC.

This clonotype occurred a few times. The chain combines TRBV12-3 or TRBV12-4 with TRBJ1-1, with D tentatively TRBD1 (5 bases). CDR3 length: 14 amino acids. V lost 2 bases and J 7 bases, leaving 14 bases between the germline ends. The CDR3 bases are TGTGCCAGCAGTTTAAGAGGAATTGGGGGTGAAGCTTTCTTT. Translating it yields CASSLRGIGGEAFF.

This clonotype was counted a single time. The CDR3 DNA sequence: TGTGCCAGCAGTTCCCCCCCGAGCCTAGGGGCGCACCCGGGGGTGTACGAGCAGTACTTC. Its protein product is CASSSPPSLGAHPGVYEQYF. This chain connects TRBV28 to TRBJ2-7; tentative D call: TRBD2 (6 bases). CDR3 size: 20 residues. Trimming left V 4 bases short and J 4 bases short, with 32 bases between. Germline V CDR1 and CDR2: MDHEN, SYDVKM.

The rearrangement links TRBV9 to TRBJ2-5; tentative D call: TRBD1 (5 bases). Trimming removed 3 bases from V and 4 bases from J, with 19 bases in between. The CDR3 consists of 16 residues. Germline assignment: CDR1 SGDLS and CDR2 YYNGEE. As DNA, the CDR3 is TGTGCCAGCAGCGGGAAGGGGATCGCCTTCGGAGAGACCCAGTACTTC. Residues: CASSGKGIAFGETQYF.

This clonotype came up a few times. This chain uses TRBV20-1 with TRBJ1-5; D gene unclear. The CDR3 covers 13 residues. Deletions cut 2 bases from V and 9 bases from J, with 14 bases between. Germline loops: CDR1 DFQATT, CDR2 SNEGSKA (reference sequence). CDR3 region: CSARLEAAGPQHF. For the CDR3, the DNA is TGCAGTGCTAGATTGGAAGCCGCTGGGCCCCAGCATTTT.

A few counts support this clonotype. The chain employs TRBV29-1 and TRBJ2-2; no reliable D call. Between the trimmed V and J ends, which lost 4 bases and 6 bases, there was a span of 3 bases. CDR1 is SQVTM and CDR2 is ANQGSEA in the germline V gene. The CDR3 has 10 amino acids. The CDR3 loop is CSVGSGELFF. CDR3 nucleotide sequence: TGCAGCGTTGGGTCCGGGGAGCTGTTTTTT.

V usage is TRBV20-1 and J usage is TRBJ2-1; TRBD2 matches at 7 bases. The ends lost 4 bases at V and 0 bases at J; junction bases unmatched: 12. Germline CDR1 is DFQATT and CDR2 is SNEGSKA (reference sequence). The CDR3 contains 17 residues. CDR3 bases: TGCAGTGCTATCTTAGGGGCGGGGACTACCTCCTACAATGAGCAGTTCTTC. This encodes CSAILGAGTTSYNEQFF.

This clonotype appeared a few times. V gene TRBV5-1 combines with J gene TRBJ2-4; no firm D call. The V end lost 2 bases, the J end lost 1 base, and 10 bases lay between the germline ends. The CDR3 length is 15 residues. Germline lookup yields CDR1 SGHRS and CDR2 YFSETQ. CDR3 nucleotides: TGCGCCAGCAGCTTCGGCGATACGGCCAAAAACATTCAGTACTTC. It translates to CASSFGDTAKNIQYF.

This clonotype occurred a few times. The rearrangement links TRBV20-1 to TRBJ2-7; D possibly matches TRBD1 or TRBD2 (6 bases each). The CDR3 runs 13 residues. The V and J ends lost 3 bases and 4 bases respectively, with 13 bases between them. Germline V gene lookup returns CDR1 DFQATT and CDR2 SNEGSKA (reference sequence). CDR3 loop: CSASWGARYEQYF. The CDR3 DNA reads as TGCAGTGCTAGTTGGGGGGCGCGTTACGAGCAGTACTTC.

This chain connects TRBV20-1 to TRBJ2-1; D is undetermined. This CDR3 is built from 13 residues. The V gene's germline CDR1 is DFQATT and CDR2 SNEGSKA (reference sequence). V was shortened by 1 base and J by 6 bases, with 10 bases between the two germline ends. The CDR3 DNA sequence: TGCAGTGCTAGAGTCGCCAGGCCCAATGAGCAGTTCTTC. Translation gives CSARVARPNEQFF.

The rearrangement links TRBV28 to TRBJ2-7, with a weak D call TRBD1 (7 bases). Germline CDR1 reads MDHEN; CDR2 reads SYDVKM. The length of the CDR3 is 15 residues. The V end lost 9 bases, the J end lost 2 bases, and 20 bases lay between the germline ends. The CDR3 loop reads CASKNPRRGPYEQYF. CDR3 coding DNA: TGTGCCAGTAAAAATCCCCGGAGGGGGCCCTACGAGCAGTACTTC.

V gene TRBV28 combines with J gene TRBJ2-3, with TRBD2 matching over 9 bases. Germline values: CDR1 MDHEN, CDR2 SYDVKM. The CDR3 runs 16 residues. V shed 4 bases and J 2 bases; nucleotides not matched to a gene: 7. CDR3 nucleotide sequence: TGTGCCAGCAGTTCGCGGGGGGGCTGGATCACAGATACGCAGTATTTT. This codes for CASSSRGGWITDTQYF.

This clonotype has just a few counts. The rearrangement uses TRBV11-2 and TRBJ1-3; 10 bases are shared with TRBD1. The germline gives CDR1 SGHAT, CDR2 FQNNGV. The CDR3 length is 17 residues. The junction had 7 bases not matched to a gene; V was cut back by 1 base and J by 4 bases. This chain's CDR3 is CASSLGGTGEIGNTIYF. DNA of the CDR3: TGTGCCAGCAGCTTAGGCGGGACAGGGGAGATCGGAAACACCATATATTTT.

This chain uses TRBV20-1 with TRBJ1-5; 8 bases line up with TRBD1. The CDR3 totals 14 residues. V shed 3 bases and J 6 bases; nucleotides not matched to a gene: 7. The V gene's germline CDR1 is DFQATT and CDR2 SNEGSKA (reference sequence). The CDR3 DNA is TGCAGTGCTAGTCGAGGACAGGGAGGTCAGCCCCAGCATTTT. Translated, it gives CSASRGQGGQPQHF.

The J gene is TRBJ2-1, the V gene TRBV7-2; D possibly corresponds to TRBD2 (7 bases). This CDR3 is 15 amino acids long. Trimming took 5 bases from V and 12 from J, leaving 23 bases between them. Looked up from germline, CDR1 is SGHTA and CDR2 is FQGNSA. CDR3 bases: TGTGCCAGCAGCCTAGGGCCCTTTACAGGGAGGGGGCAGTTCTTC. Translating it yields CASSLGPFTGRGQFF.

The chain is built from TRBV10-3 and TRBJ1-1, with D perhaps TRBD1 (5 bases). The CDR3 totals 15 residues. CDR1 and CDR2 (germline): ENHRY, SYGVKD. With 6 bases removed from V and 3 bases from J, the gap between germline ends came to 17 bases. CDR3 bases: TGTGCCATCAGCCCACAGGAGCTAAGATACACTGAAGCTTTCTTT. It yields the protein CAISPQELRYTEAFF.

The CDR3 DNA reads TGCAGTGCTAGGAGTTTCACAGGGCAAGAGACCCAGTACTTC. This encodes CSARSFTGQETQYF. V gene TRBV20-1 combines with J gene TRBJ2-5; D possibly corresponds to TRBD1 (6 bases). Trimming cost V 3 bases and J 2 bases, with 13 bases left between them. The CDR3 loop spans 14 amino acids. From germline, CDR1 is DFQATT and CDR2 SNEGSKA (reference sequence).

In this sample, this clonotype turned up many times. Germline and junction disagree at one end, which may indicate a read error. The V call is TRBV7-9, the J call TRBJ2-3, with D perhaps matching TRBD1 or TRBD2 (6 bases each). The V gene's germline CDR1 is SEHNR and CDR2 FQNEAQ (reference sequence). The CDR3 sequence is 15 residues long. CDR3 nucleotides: TGTGCCAGCAGTTTAGGGGGGTTGCCCACAGATACGCAGTATTTT. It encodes CASSLGGLPTDTQYF.

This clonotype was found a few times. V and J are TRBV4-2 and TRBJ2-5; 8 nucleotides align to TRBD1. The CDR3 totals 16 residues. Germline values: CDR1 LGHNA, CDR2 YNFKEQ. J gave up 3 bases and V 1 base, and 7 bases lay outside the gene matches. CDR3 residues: CASSQAQGAEEETQYF. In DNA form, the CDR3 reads TGTGCCAGCAGCCAAGCTCAGGGGGCAGAGGAAGAGACCCAGTACTTC.

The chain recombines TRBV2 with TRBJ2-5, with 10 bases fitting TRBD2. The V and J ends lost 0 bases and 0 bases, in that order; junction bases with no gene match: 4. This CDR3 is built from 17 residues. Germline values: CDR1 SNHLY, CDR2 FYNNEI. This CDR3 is CASSEAWLAGDQETQYF. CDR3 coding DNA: TGTGCCAGCAGTGAAGCTTGGCTAGCGGGGGACCAAGAGACCCAGTACTTC.

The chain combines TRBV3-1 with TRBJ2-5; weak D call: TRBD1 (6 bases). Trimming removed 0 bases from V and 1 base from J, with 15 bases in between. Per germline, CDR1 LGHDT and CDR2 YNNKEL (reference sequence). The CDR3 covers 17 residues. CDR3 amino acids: CASSQDLLRGAQETQYF. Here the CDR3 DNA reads TGTGCCAGCAGCCAAGATTTACTCAGGGGTGCCCAAGAGACCCAGTACTTC.

The CDR3 DNA follows: TGCGCCAGCAGCCAAGATAGTCCGCCAACCCTAGCCAAAAACATTCAGTACTTC. Translation gives CASSQDSPPTLAKNIQYF. The genes are TRBV4-1 and TRBJ2-4, with D unresolved. Germline values: CDR1 MGHRA, CDR2 YSYEKL. CDR3 length equals 18 residues. Trimming pared 0 bases from V and 0 bases from J, leaving 15 bases between.

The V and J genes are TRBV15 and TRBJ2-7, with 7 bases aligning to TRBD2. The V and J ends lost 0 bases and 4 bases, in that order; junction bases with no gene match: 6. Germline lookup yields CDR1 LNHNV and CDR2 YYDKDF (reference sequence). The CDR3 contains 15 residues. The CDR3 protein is CATSRDWASGYEQYF. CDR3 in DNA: TGTGCCACCAGCAGAGATTGGGCTAGCGGTTACGAGCAGTACTTC.